The 12 T cell receptor beta chains below all came from one sample that was sequenced in a study of OX40 agonist ivuxolimab in advanced cancers. Some clones are missing from TCRdb's copy, which holds only in-frame ones; the method was immunoSEQ multiplex PCR. Of more than 9,000 clones in the sample, roughly 69% are singletons; the top ten hold 12%. The material was CD4+ or CD8+ T cells sorted from blood, obtained in a trial of the OX40 agonist ivuxolimab. Receptors were obtained from an adult with an advanced solid tumor such as melanoma, head and neck, liver or kidney cancer.

The CDR3 region is CASSQVEGGPQYF. In DNA, the CDR3 is TGCGCCAGCAGCCAAGTAGAAGGAGGCCCACAGTACTTC. This chain uses TRBV4-3 with TRBJ2-7, with TRBD2 as a possible D gene (5 bases). CDR3 length: 13 residues. The V gene lost 1 base and the J gene lost 10 bases, with 14 bases spanning the gap. Germline V gives CDR1 LGHNA, CDR2 YSLEER.

The chain is built from TRBV28 and TRBJ1-5; D gene uncertain. The V end lost 8 bases, the J end lost 6 bases, and 8 bases lay between the germline ends. The CDR3 is 11 amino acids. Germline V gives CDR1 MDHEN, CDR2 SYDVKM. Here the CDR3 DNA reads TGTGCCAGCGGCTCTTTTCAGCCCCAGCATTTT. As protein: CASGSFQPQHF.

The chain is built from TRBV28 and TRBJ2-7; 8 nucleotides align to TRBD2. Germline CDR1 is MDHEN and CDR2 is SYDVKM. The CDR3 extends over 14 amino acids. Losses at the gene ends were 2 bases for V and 1 base for J; bases not matched to a gene: 1. The CDR3 sequence is CASSLSGSSYEQYF. CDR3 nucleotide sequence: TGTGCCAGCAGTTTAAGCGGGAGTTCCTACGAGCAGTACTTC. Combining the CDR3 with reference TRBV28 and TRBJ2-7 gives the whole variable domain DVKVTQSSRYLVKRTGEKVFLECVQDMDHENMFWYRQDPGLGLRLIYFSYDVKMKEKGDIPEGYSVSREKKERFSLILESASTNQTSMYLCASSLSGSSYEQYFGPGTRLTVT.

The rearrangement uses TRBV10-3 and TRBJ2-2, with 7 positions matching TRBD1. This CDR3 has 16 amino acids. Germline lookup yields CDR1 ENHRY and CDR2 SYGVKD. The junction had 8 bases not matched to a gene; V was cut back by 7 bases and J by 0 bases. The CDR3: CAIMDRNLTNTGELFF. For the CDR3, the DNA is TGTGCCATCATGGACAGGAATCTTACGAACACCGGGGAGCTGTTTTTT.

The chain recombines TRBV7-9 with TRBJ2-5; D not certain. The J call may be faulty, since TRBJ2-7 better matches the DNA end. This CDR3 is 11 amino acids long. Germline V gene data show CDR1 as SEHNR and CDR2 as FQNEAQ (reference sequence). This CDR3 reads CASSLLTEQYF. CDR3 nucleotide sequence: TGTGCCAGCAGCTTATTAACCGAGCAGTACTTC.

J is TRBJ1-3 and V is TRBV7-9, with D tentatively TRBD1 (6 bases). The ends were cut back, 3 bases at V and 4 bases at J, with 19 bases in the middle. Germline V gene lookup returns CDR1 SEHNR and CDR2 FQNEAQ (reference sequence). The CDR3 is 17 amino acids. This CDR3 is CASSFTTGPIRGNTIYF. Here the CDR3 DNA reads TGTGCCAGCAGCTTTACGACAGGCCCCATCAGGGGAAACACCATATATTTT.

V gene TRBV7-2 combines with J gene TRBJ2-5; 8 bases fit TRBD2. V shed 5 bases and J 4 bases; nucleotides not matched to a gene: 9. CDR3 length equals 15 residues. The germline V gene encodes CDR1 SGHTA and CDR2 FQGNSA. Here the CDR3 reads CASSRVAGPRETQYF. CDR3 DNA sequence: TGTGCCAGCAGCAGAGTAGCGGGGCCCAGAGAGACCCAGTACTTC.

This rearrangement joins TRBV6-1 to TRBJ2-5, with D perhaps assigned TRBD1 or TRBD2 (5 bases each). V was clipped by 6 bases and J by 4 bases, with 9 bases between them. Per the germline V gene, CDR1 is MNHNS and CDR2 is SASEGT. The CDR3 has 12 residues. CDR3 in amino acids: CASRGERETQYF. The CDR3, as DNA: TGTGCCAGCAGGGGGGAAAGAGAGACCCAGTACTTC.

The rearrangement joins TRBV4-1 to TRBJ1-3; 8 nucleotides match TRBD1. The trim removed 0 bases at V and 3 bases at J, leaving 1 base unmatched. The germline CDR1 and CDR2 sequences are MGHRA and YSYEKL. This CDR3 comprises 15 residues. In DNA, the CDR3 is TGCGCCAGCAGCCAAGACAGGGGGCATGGAAACACCATATATTTT. It yields the protein CASSQDRGHGNTIYF.

V gene TRBV4-1 combines with J gene TRBJ2-2, with D hard to call. The germline V gene has CDR1 MGHRA and CDR2 YSYEKL. The CDR3 is made up of 14 amino acids. Trimming pared 8 bases from V and 1 base from J, leaving 11 bases between. CDR3 protein: CASGYGENTGELFF. The CDR3 nucleotides are TGCGCCAGCGGCTATGGGGAGAACACCGGGGAGCTGTTTTTT.

J is TRBJ2-1 and V is TRBV2; 9 bases line up with TRBD1. J was trimmed by 4 bases and V by 9 bases; bases with no gene match: 4. Germline V CDR1 and CDR2: SNHLY, FYNNEI. CDR3 length: 13 amino acids. The CDR3 reads CARGGQGYNEQFF. DNA for the CDR3: TGTGCCAGGGGGGGACAGGGATACAATGAGCAGTTCTTC.

The chain couples TRBV27 to TRBJ1-2, with 8 bases that match TRBD1. CDR3 length: 16 amino acids. Germline V gene data show CDR1 as MNHEY and CDR2 as SMNVEV (reference sequence). V shed 3 bases, J shed 5 bases, and the junction held 11 bases outside the gene matches. As DNA, the CDR3 is TGTGCCAGCAGTTTTGCTGCCTGGGACAGGCAGTATGGCTACACCTTC. Encoded protein: CASSFAAWDRQYGYTF.